This is a list of T cell receptor beta chains from one sample in a study of shared clonotypes between healthy human individuals. Only in-frame clones appear in the TCRdb table, and some are missing; sequencing was by immunoSEQ multiplex PCR. The repertoire holds 450,000 or so clones, with roughly 80% as singletons. The sample comprised PBMCs. The receptors derive from a woman aged 40 to 50 in good health. Some clones in this sample may be carry-over from other donors' samples. CDR3s include the opening cysteine and the closing phenylalanine or tryptophan. A D gene is named only where the DNA matches it firmly.

length | D | J | V | CDR3
13 | - | TRBJ1-2 | TRBV18 | CASFTGIGYGYTF
14 | - | TRBJ2-3 | TRBV11-3 | CASSPVAGSDTQYF
17 | - | TRBJ2-1 | TRBV9 | CASGRRHLASSYNEQFF
12 | TRBD1 | TRBJ2-7 | TRBV2 | CASSRDRDEQYF
13 | - | TRBJ2-3 | TRBV18 | CASSPPTSDTQYF
14 | TRBD1 | TRBJ1-2 | TRBV6-6 | CASSLQGDQYGYTF
11 | - | TRBJ2-7 | TRBV5-1 | CASSLGPEQYF
15 | - | TRBJ1-2 | TRBV18 | CASSPDPGGVYGYTF
17 | - | TRBJ1-3 | TRBV4-3 | CASSQEIGPLSGNTIYF
15 | - | TRBJ1-5 | TRBV5-5 | CASRLGAVSNQPQHF
14 | - | TRBJ2-7 | TRBV28 | CASSLFGTRHEQYF
14 | - | TRBJ1-2 | TRBV10-3 | CAISESAGAHGYTF
16 | TRBD1 | TRBJ1-2 | TRBV9 | CASSPSPGQSSYGYTF
13 | - | TRBJ1-2 | TRBV30 | CAWSKGPTYGYTF
10 | - | TRBJ1-5 | TRBV7-6 | CASSLGPQHF
14 | - | TRBJ2-3 | TRBV5-1 | CASSLGGETDTQYF
14 | TRBD1 | TRBJ1-2 | TRBV28 | CASSYRRTGGGYTF
13 | - | TRBJ1-1 | TRBV7-9 | CASSIQQGSEAFF
12 | TRBD2 | TRBJ2-7 | TRBV6-6 | CASSASGYEQYF
12 | - | TRBJ1-2 | TRBV5-6 | CASSLTQGGYTF
14 | TRBD2 | TRBJ2-7 | TRBV5-1 | CASSLTSGSYEQYF
13 | - | TRBJ1-1 | TRBV14 | CASSSDLNTEAFF
15 | - | TRBJ1-2 | TRBV14 | CASSPHRSVNYGYTF
14 | TRBD1 | TRBJ1-2 | TRBV19 | CASSGQAGPYGYTF
12 | - | TRBJ2-1 | TRBV29-1 | CSVGEPYNEQFF
14 | - | TRBJ1-4 | TRBV28 | CASSLSGREEKLFF
17 | TRBD1 | TRBJ2-1 | TRBV29-1 | CSDRPGQGLPTSNEQFF
15 | - | TRBJ1-5 | TRBV28 | CASSLGPGPYQPQHF
15 | - | TRBJ2-1 | TRBV5-1 | CASSLSGSYYNEQFF
14 | - | TRBJ2-5 | TRBV2 | CASSQMDTPGPQYF
14 | - | TRBJ2-7 | TRBV4-2 | CASSQGTQVHEQYF
15 | TRBD1 | TRBJ1-2 | TRBV6-4 | CASIQEAGGDYGYTF
15 | - | TRBJ2-5 | TRBV15 | CATSNSQGYQETQYF
16 | - | TRBJ2-1 | TRBV7-9 | CASSLKMQGSYNEQFF
15 | TRBD2 | TRBJ2-1 | TRBV30 | CAFGLAGQPYNEQFF
15 | TRBD2 | TRBJ2-7 | TRBV14 | CASSQTLAGGGEQYF
15 | - | TRBJ2-5 | TRBV7-3 | CASSLDAGAGKTQYF
15 | TRBD2 | TRBJ2-5 | TRBV28 | CASSFWTSLKETQYF
12 | - | TRBJ1-2 | TRBV30 | CAWSFGAHGYTF
13 | - | TRBJ2-1 | TRBV7-9 | CASSARSYNEQFF
14 | TRBD1 | TRBJ2-3 | TRBV5-6 | CASSLRQGTDTQYF
13 | - | TRBJ2-7 | TRBV7-2 | CASSFYGPYEQYF
16 | - | TRBJ2-2 | TRBV5-1 | CASHLGASEFTGELFF
14 | TRBD1 | TRBJ2-1 | TRBV15 | CATGQMGTDNEQFF